Reported below is one T cell receptor beta chain. These data are taken from a study of PD-1 and CTLA-4 blockade in melanoma. Sequenced by immunoSEQ multiplex PCR; TCRdb stores in-frame clones only, minus some. The sample has about 31,000 clones, around 90% seen once. Germline trimming cut 2 bases from V and 0 bases from J; bases unmatched to any gene: 5. This CDR3 has 16 amino acids. Germline loops: CDR1 SGHTS, CDR2 YDEGEE. This specimen was CD8+ T cells from peripheral blood, taken from a patient given anti-PD-1 treatment. The clonotype originates from a human donor with melanoma. The chain joins TRBV5-8 to TRBJ1-1, with 9 nucleotides matching TRBD1. The CDR3 here is CASSFRQGVMNTEAFF. CDR3 sequence (DNA): TGTGCCAGCAGCTTCCGACAGGGGGTCATGAACACTGAAGCTTTCTTT.